These 26 T cell receptor beta chains originate from one sample sequenced in a study of CD8+ T cells in alopecia areata. Sequencing templates came from extracted RNA that was reverse transcribed into cDNA. Sequenced by immunoSEQ multiplex PCR; TCRdb stores in-frame clones only, minus some. The sample shows over 150,000 clones, 40% to 65% of them seen only once. As to treatment: oral pan-JAK inhibitor, 5-10 mg twice daily. The specimen comprised CD8+ T cells sorted from blood, sampled at week 24, from a patient treated with tofacitinib. The receptor source for this set is a human donor with alopecia areata.

The V and J genes are TRBV7-6 and TRBJ2-7; D might be TRBD1 (6 bases). The CDR3 length is 13 residues. The V gene lost 1 base and the J gene lost 3 bases, with 7 bases spanning the gap. Per germline, CDR1 SGHVS and CDR2 FNYEAQ. The CDR3 nucleotides read TGTGCCAGCAGCTTAGAACAGGGCTACGAGCAGTACTTC. Translation gives CASSLEQGYEQYF.

There are a few counts of this clone. The chain uses TRBV4-3 and TRBJ2-2; the match to TRBD1 covers 7 bases. This CDR3 contains 13 residues. The V gene end was trimmed by 2 bases and the J gene end by 7 bases; junction bases not matched to a gene: 1. Germline CDR1 is LGHNA and CDR2 is YSLEER. The CDR3 sequence is CASSQTGVGELFF. CDR3 nucleotide sequence: TGCGCCAGCAGCCAAACAGGGGTCGGGGAGCTGTTTTTT.

This chain uses TRBV6-4 with TRBJ2-7; 8 nucleotides match TRBD1. Germline-derived CDR1 and CDR2 are MRHNA and SNTAGT. CDR3 length equals 14 residues. With 8 bases clipped from V and 9 bases from J, the junction kept 15 bases outside the gene matches. The DNA for the CDR3 is TGTGCCAGCCTACCGAGCCAGGGGGCGCTCGGGCAGTACTTC. This gives the protein CASLPSQGALGQYF.

The J gene is TRBJ1-1, the V gene TRBV7-9, with 7 nucleotides matching TRBD1. The CDR3 totals 13 residues. Looked up from germline, CDR1 is SEHNR and CDR2 is FQNEAQ (reference sequence). J gave up 5 bases and V 6 bases, and 6 bases lay outside the gene matches. Here the CDR3 DNA reads TGTGCCAGCAGTCAACAGGGGACGACTGAAGCTTTCTTT. Translation: CASSQQGTTEAFF. The full variable domain, in which reference TRBV7-9 and TRBJ1-1 provide the parts outside the CDR3, is DTGVSQNPRHKITKRGQNVTFRCDPISEHNRLYWYRQTLGQGPEFLTYFQNEAQLEKSRLLSDRFSAERPKGSFSTLEIQRTEQGDSAMYLCASSQQGTTEAFFGQGTRLTVV.

The rearrangement uses TRBV5-1 and TRBJ1-1; D is undetermined. The CDR3 sequence is 14 residues long. The V gene's germline CDR1 is SGHRS and CDR2 YFSETQ. The V end was cut by 0 bases, the J end by 14 bases, with 20 bases between. Here the CDR3 DNA reads TGCGCCAGCAGCTTGGACGCAGATTTTGACCCCGGCTTCTTT. Translation gives CASSLDADFDPGFF.

This clone showed up just a few times. The V gene is TRBV7-9, the J gene TRBJ2-3, with D possibly being TRBD1 (6 bases). This CDR3 spans 17 amino acids. Per the germline V gene, CDR1 is SEHNR and CDR2 is FQNEAQ (reference sequence). V lost 5 bases to trimming and J lost 3 bases, with 21 bases between them. In DNA form, the CDR3 reads TGTGCCAGCAGCCTATTAAGCAGGGGAACGGGGACAGATACGCAGTATTTT. Translated: CASSLLSRGTGTDTQYF.

CDR3 DNA sequence: TGTGCCAGCAGCCCACCTTCTAGTGATTCACCCCTCCACTTT. Translation: CASSPPSSDSPLHF. The chain is built from TRBV9 and TRBJ1-6, with no clear D. Trimming removed 4 bases at V and 8 bases at J, with 13 bases between. Germline V gives CDR1 SGDLS, CDR2 YYNGEE. The CDR3 totals 14 residues. The full variable domain, in which reference TRBV9 and TRBJ1-6 provide the parts outside the CDR3, is DSGVTQTPKHLITATGQRVTLRCSPRSGDLSVYWYQQSLDQGLQFLIQYYNGEERAKGNILERFSAQQFPDLHSELNLSSLELGDSALYFCASSPPSSDSPLHFGNGTRLTVT.

This clone appeared once. This chain joins TRBV10-3 and TRBJ1-5; 7 nucleotides line up with TRBD1. This CDR3 spans 14 amino acids. The V segment lost 3 bases and the J segment 3 bases; nucleotides outside the gene matches: 2. Germline CDR1 and CDR2: ENHRY and SYGVKD. CDR3 in DNA: TGTGCCATCAGTGATACAGGGGACAATCAGCCCCAGCATTTT. Its translation is CAISDTGDNQPQHF.

V and J are TRBV7-3 and TRBJ2-1, with D uncertain. The germline gives CDR1 SGHTA, CDR2 FQGTGA. The ends were cut back, 3 bases at V and 7 bases at J, with 13 bases in the middle. This CDR3 has 14 residues. Here the CDR3 DNA reads TGTGCCAGCAGCTTCGACGTGAGCTTTAATGAGCAGTTCTTC. Translation gives CASSFDVSFNEQFF. The variable domain in full, completed from reference TRBV7-3 and TRBJ2-1, reads GAGVSQTPSNKVTEKGKYVELRCDPISGHTALYWYRQSLGQGPEFLIYFQGTGAADDSGLPNDRFFAVRPEGSVSTLKIQRTERGDSAVYLCASSFDVSFNEQFFGPGTRLTVL.

This clone was recorded a few times. This sequence joins TRBV4-3 and TRBJ2-7; the D is unclear. Trimming left V 0 bases short and J 3 bases short, with 6 bases between. This CDR3 spans 13 amino acids. Germline V gene sequence: CDR1 LGHNA, CDR2 YSLEER. CDR3 nucleotides: TGCGCCAGCAGCCAAGATCTGGTCTACGAGCAGTACTTC. Translating it yields CASSQDLVYEQYF.

The chain recombines TRBV4-1 with TRBJ2-7, with 8 nucleotides matching TRBD1. V lost 1 base, J lost 2 bases, and 4 bases stayed unmatched. The CDR3 sequence is 15 residues long. Germline-derived CDR1 and CDR2 are MGHRA and YSYEKL. CDR3 region: CASSQGTGGAYEQYF. The CDR3 DNA sequence: TGCGCCAGCAGCCAAGGCACAGGGGGTGCCTACGAGCAGTACTTC.

The gene calls are TRBV5-1 and TRBJ1-1, with D possibly matching TRBD1 (5 bases). Looked up from germline, CDR1 is SGHRS and CDR2 is YFSETQ. There are 15 residues in the CDR3. The V and J ends lost 0 bases and 3 bases respectively, with 12 bases between them. The CDR3 region has the DNA TGCGCCAGCAGCTTGGCCGGGGCCCCGGACACTGAAGCTTTCTTT. This translates into CASSLAGAPDTEAFF. Together with reference TRBV5-1 and TRBJ1-1, the CDR3 gives the full variable domain: KAGVTQTPRYLIKTRGQQVTLSCSPISGHRSVSWYQQTPGQGLQFLFEYFSETQRNKGNFPGRFSGRQFSNSRSEMNVSTLELGDSALYLCASSLAGAPDTEAFFGQGTRLTVV.

V usage is TRBV27 and J usage is TRBJ1-4; D is unclear. CDR1 and CDR2 from the germline V gene are MNHEY and SMNVEV (reference sequence). Deletions cut 2 bases from V and 8 bases from J, with 12 bases between. The CDR3 covers 14 residues. This CDR3 reads CASSLVTRGEKLFF. The CDR3 DNA reads as TGTGCCAGCAGTTTAGTAACCCGCGGGGAAAAACTGTTTTTT.

The chain is built from TRBV30 and TRBJ2-2, with D tentatively TRBD1 (7 bases). CDR3 length: 15 amino acids. The germline V gene encodes CDR1 GTSNPN and CDR2 SVGIG (reference sequence). The V end lost 3 bases, the J end lost 1 base, and 12 bases lay between the germline ends. The CDR3 sequence is CAWSAGTENTGELFF. As DNA, the CDR3 is TGTGCCTGGAGCGCGGGGACAGAGAACACCGGGGAGCTGTTTTTT.

The chain couples TRBV7-2 to TRBJ1-1; weak D call: TRBD1 (5 bases). Trimming removed 1 base from V and 5 bases from J, with 8 bases in between. CDR1 is SGHTA and CDR2 is FQGNSA in the germline V gene. The CDR3 runs to 13 residues. The DNA of the CDR3 is TGTGCCAGCAGCTTAGGGGGGAAAACTGAAGCTTTCTTT. Translated: CASSLGGKTEAFF.

V usage is TRBV9 and J usage is TRBJ1-2; perhaps TRBD1 as D (5 bases). CDR1 is SGDLS, CDR2 YYNGEE, per germline. Trimming stripped 0 bases from V and 8 bases from J, with 8 bases between. The CDR3 has 12 amino acids. CDR3 nucleotides: TGTGCCAGCAGCGTAGCAGGGCAGGGCTACACCTTC. It encodes CASSVAGQGYTF.

This clone was detected a few times. The CDR3 region has the DNA TGTGCCAGCAGCTTGCAGCGCGACAGGGCCTACGAGCAGTACTTC. It is translated as CASSLQRDRAYEQYF. This chain connects TRBV5-6 to TRBJ2-7, with 7 bases identical to TRBD1. The junction had 6 bases not matched to a gene; V was cut back by 1 base and J by 2 bases. Germline V gene sequence: CDR1 SGHDT, CDR2 YYEEEE. The CDR3 runs 15 residues.

The chain links TRBV7-9 to TRBJ2-2; 7 positions match TRBD1. Germline CDR1 and CDR2: SEHNR and FQNEAQ (reference sequence). This CDR3 is 17 amino acids long. With 3 bases clipped from V and 6 bases from J, the junction kept 13 bases outside the gene matches. CDR3 nucleotide sequence: TGTGCCAGCAGCTTGCCTACGACAGGGCGGGTGGCCGGGGAGCTGTTTTTT. This translates into CASSLPTTGRVAGELFF.

CDR3 residues: CSVEPGTGVGYTF. The CDR3 coding sequence is TGCAGCGTTGAACCGGGGACAGGGGTGGGCTACACCTTC. The chain combines TRBV29-1 with TRBJ1-2, with TRBD1 matching over 10 bases. The V segment lost 2 bases and the J segment 8 bases; nucleotides outside the gene matches: 5. The CDR3 is 13 amino acids. Germline-derived CDR1 and CDR2 are SQVTM and ANQGSEA.

CDR3 sequence: CSATGDEQFF. The CDR3 DNA reads TGCAGCGCCACAGGGGATGAGCAGTTCTTC. The J gene is TRBJ2-1, the V gene TRBV29-1; 7 bases align to TRBD1. The CDR3 runs to 10 residues. V trimming: 7 bases; J trimming: 8 bases; junction bases outside the gene matches: 2. The germline V gene has CDR1 SQVTM and CDR2 ANQGSEA.

The V gene is TRBV6-5, the J gene TRBJ1-2; unclear D gene. The CDR3 consists of 14 residues. V gave up 2 bases and J gave up 7 bases, with 14 bases separating them. Germline CDR1 reads MNHEY; CDR2 reads SVGAGI. CDR3 in amino acids: CASSYAFSEAGYTF. As DNA, the CDR3 is TGTGCCAGCAGTTACGCTTTTAGCGAGGCTGGCTACACCTTC.

The V gene is TRBV5-1, the J gene TRBJ2-1, with D unclear. The ends were cut back, 4 bases at V and 8 bases at J, with 19 bases in the middle. The germline gives CDR1 SGHRS, CDR2 YFSETQ. The CDR3 runs 15 residues. The CDR3 DNA reads as TGCGCCAGCAGCCAGCAGGATGGCGTACGACATGAGCAGTTCTTC. Amino acid sequence: CASSQQDGVRHEQFF.

In regard to this clone: The sample contains more than one DNA sequence encoding this CDR3. This chain joins TRBV7-9 and TRBJ2-7; D may match TRBD1 or TRBD2 (5 bases each). V was clipped by 1 base and J by 7 bases, with 8 bases between them. The germline V gene has CDR1 SEHNR and CDR2 FQNEAQ (reference sequence). The CDR3 totals 12 residues. This CDR3 reads CASSLGGSEQYF. CDR3 in DNA: TGTGCCAGCAGCTTAGGGGGGTCAGAGCAGTACTTC.

The V and J genes are TRBV9 and TRBJ2-2; D possibly corresponds to TRBD1 (5 bases). CDR1 SGDLS and CDR2 YYNGEE come from the germline V gene. The CDR3 sequence is 13 residues long. Trimming removed 2 bases at V and 7 bases at J, with 9 bases between. CDR3: CASSVATDGELFF. The CDR3, as DNA: TGTGCCAGCAGCGTCGCGACAGACGGGGAGCTGTTTTTT.

The chain has TRBV13 and TRBJ1-1, with D unresolved. The CDR3 spans 14 residues. V gave up 5 bases and J gave up 1 base, with 11 bases separating them. Germline values: CDR1 PRHDT, CDR2 FYEKMQ (reference sequence). The CDR3 DNA follows: TGTGCCAGCAGCAGCCGACAAGAGAACACTGAAGCTTTCTTT. Translation: CASSSRQENTEAFF.

The rearrangement links TRBV13 to TRBJ2-7; D call uncertain. V was clipped by 5 bases and J by 2 bases, with 13 bases between them. The CDR3 is made up of 14 amino acids. CDR1 and CDR2 (germline): PRHDT, FYEKMQ (reference sequence). CDR3 residues: CASSPEKVPYEQYF. The CDR3 bases are TGTGCCAGCAGCCCAGAGAAGGTCCCCTACGAGCAGTACTTC.